Below are 23 T cell receptor beta chains sequenced from a single sample in a study of identical twins. TCRdb redid the calling of the 5' RACE reads with MiXCR, one entry per CDR3 protein. The sample holds hundreds of thousands of distinct CDR3 sequences, under 9% seen once. This sample was shared with a second study, whose subject was yellow fever vaccine responses in identical twins.

Source material: PBMCs. The receptor set was obtained from a young woman in good health.

This clonotype was seen a handful of times. The rearrangement joins TRBV10-1 to TRBJ2-4; 7 nucleotides agree with TRBD2. This CDR3 comprises 15 residues. The V segment lost 8 bases and the J segment 0 bases; nucleotides outside the gene matches: 7. Per germline, CDR1 WNHNN and CDR2 SYGVQD (reference sequence). The CDR3 protein is CASSTGGLAKNIQYF. In DNA, the CDR3 is TGCGCCAGCTCGACGGGGGGACTAGCCAAAAACATTCAGTACTTC.

This clonotype was recorded a few times. This chain uses TRBV7-9 with TRBJ2-7; TRBD2 matches at 7 bases. The CDR3 extends over 15 amino acids. Germline assignment: CDR1 SEHNR and CDR2 FQNEAQ (reference sequence). With V trimmed by 5 bases and J by 6 bases, 13 bases remained unmatched. Written as DNA, the CDR3 is TGTGCCAGCAGCCTCTCCTACCGGGAGGTAGGCGAGCAGTACTTC. It yields the protein CASSLSYREVGEQYF.

The sample holds a few counts of this clonotype. The chain employs TRBV6-1 and TRBJ2-7; D possibly corresponds to TRBD1 (6 bases). With 3 bases removed from V and 4 bases from J, the gap between germline ends came to 16 bases. The CDR3 sequence is 15 residues long. Germline assignment: CDR1 MNHNS and CDR2 SASEGT. The DNA of the CDR3 is TGTGCCAGCAGTGAGGCAATACAGGGTACATACGAGCAGTACTTC. Translating it yields CASSEAIQGTYEQYF.

The chain uses TRBV7-6 and TRBJ2-7; 7 bases match TRBD2. CDR3 length: 17 residues. Germline CDR1 and CDR2: SGHVS and FNYEAQ. With 3 bases clipped from V and 1 base from J, the junction kept 12 bases outside the gene matches. CDR3: CASSFGEPGGSSYEQYF. In DNA, the CDR3 is TGTGCCAGCAGCTTTGGCGAACCGGGGGGATCTTCCTACGAGCAGTACTTC. Drawing the rest from reference TRBV7-6 and TRBJ2-7, the complete variable domain is GAGVSQSPRYKVTKRGQDVALRCDPISGHVSLYWYRQALGQGPEFLTYFNYEAQQDKSGLPNDRFSAERPEGSISTLTIQRTEQRDSAMYRCASSFGEPGGSSYEQYFGPGTRLTVT.

About this clonotype: One base away lies a much larger clone, so this may be a sequencing read error. In this CDR3 the conserved last residue, phenylalanine or tryptophan, is missing, so a read error is likely. J is TRBJ2-3 and V is TRBV12-3 or TRBV12-4; tentative D call: TRBD1 (6 bases). Trimming pared 0 bases from V and 2 bases from J, leaving 12 bases between. The CDR3 is 16 amino acids. The CDR3 region is CASSLALRGNTDTQYL. The CDR3, as DNA: TGTGCCAGCAGTTTAGCGTTAAGGGGGAACACAGATACGCAGTATTTA.

The sample holds many counts of this clonotype. The chain recombines TRBV7-2 with TRBJ1-5, with 7 bases fitting TRBD1. V gave up 4 bases and J gave up 2 bases; unmatched junction bases: 8. This CDR3 is built from 16 residues. Germline CDR1 is SGHTA and CDR2 is FQGNSA. Written as DNA, the CDR3 is TGTGCCAGCAGCTCGACAGGGAATACCGGCAATCAGCCCCAGCATTTT. Translation gives CASSSTGNTGNQPQHF.

The chain is built from TRBV5-6 and TRBJ2-5; D is undetermined. V was trimmed by 0 bases and J by 1 base, leaving 13 bases between them. Germline CDR1 reads SGHDT; CDR2 reads YYEEEE. CDR3 length: 16 amino acids. The CDR3 sequence: CASSLEIRSRQETQYF. In nucleotides, the CDR3 is TGTGCCAGCAGCTTGGAGATCCGCAGTCGCCAAGAGACCCAGTACTTC.

The chain joins TRBV28 to TRBJ2-1; 10 bases align to TRBD1. The CDR3 is 16 residues long. Germline assignment: CDR1 MDHEN and CDR2 SYDVKM. J lost 5 bases, V lost 4 bases, and 8 bases had no gene match. The DNA for the CDR3 is TGTGCCAGCAGTTCATCGGGACAGGGGAGGAACAATGAGCAGTTCTTC. Translated: CASSSSGQGRNNEQFF.

The V gene is TRBV15, the J gene TRBJ2-3; D gene ambiguous. V was clipped by 3 bases and J by 2 bases, with 9 bases between them. The length of the CDR3 is 14 residues. Per germline, CDR1 LNHNV and CDR2 YYDKDF (reference sequence). The CDR3 is CATSRAGYTDTQYF. CDR3 sequence (DNA): TGTGCCACCAGCAGGGCTGGGTACACAGATACGCAGTATTTT.

The chain carries TRBV10-3 and TRBJ2-1, with no clear D. The length of the CDR3 is 17 residues. Germline V gives CDR1 ENHRY, CDR2 SYGVKD. Trimming pared 3 bases from V and 5 bases from J, leaving 20 bases between. The CDR3 loop reads CAISDPGQRTPNNEQFF. DNA of the CDR3: TGTGCCATCAGTGACCCCGGTCAGAGGACCCCTAACAATGAGCAGTTCTTC.

This clonotype was counted only a few times. The chain joins TRBV18 to TRBJ1-5; D might be TRBD1 (6 bases). The CDR3 runs to 15 residues. The V end lost 4 bases, the J end lost 9 bases, and 19 bases lay between the germline ends. Germline V CDR1 and CDR2: KGHSH, LQKENI. The CDR3 DNA reads TGTGCCAGCTCACTCGTCCGGGGAGAAGGGGGGCCCCAGCATTTT. Translation gives CASSLVRGEGGPQHF. The full variable domain, with the rest looked up from reference TRBV18 and TRBJ1-5, is NAGVMQNPRHLVRRRGQEARLRCSPMKGHSHVYWYRQLPEEGLKFMVYLQKENIIDESGMPKERFSAEFPKEGPSILRIQQVVRGDSAAYFCASSLVRGEGGPQHFGDGTRLSIL.

The table lists this clonotype with a few counts. This chain joins TRBV5-1 and TRBJ2-5, with D possibly matching TRBD1 (5 bases). The CDR3 is made up of 16 amino acids. Trimming took 0 bases from V and 5 from J, leaving 17 bases between them. CDR1 is SGHRS, CDR2 YFSETQ, per germline. The CDR3 is CASSLAATGPRETQYF. The CDR3 DNA reads TGCGCCAGCAGCTTGGCCGCCACAGGCCCAAGGGAGACCCAGTACTTC.

This clonotype has at least ten counts. The chain employs TRBV27 and TRBJ2-7, with unresolved D. CDR1 and CDR2 from the germline V gene are MNHEY and SMNVEV (reference sequence). The CDR3 is 15 amino acids. V lost 3 bases and J lost 1, with 13 bases in between. The CDR3 DNA follows: TGTGCCAGCAGTTTCTCCAAAACAACATCCTACGAGCAGTACTTC. This sequence encodes CASSFSKTTSYEQYF.

This clonotype was seen a handful of times. V gene TRBV10-3 combines with J gene TRBJ2-1; the D call may be TRBD1 or TRBD2 (5 bases each). The V gene's germline CDR1 is ENHRY and CDR2 SYGVKD. Trimming left V 4 bases short and J 8 bases short, with 15 bases between. The CDR3 loop spans 14 amino acids. The CDR3 nucleotides are TGTGCCATCAGTGTATTAGGCGAGGGGTATGAGCAGTTCTTC. Protein product: CAISVLGEGYEQFF.

This clonotype has more than one count but fewer than ten. The V and J genes are TRBV2 and TRBJ2-5; weak D call: TRBD1 (6 bases). Germline assignment: CDR1 SNHLY and CDR2 FYNNEI. The CDR3 totals 15 residues. The V and J ends lost 4 bases and 0 bases respectively, with 12 bases between them. The CDR3: CASSGPGQHQETQYF. The CDR3 nucleotides are TGTGCCAGCAGTGGCCCCGGACAGCACCAAGAGACCCAGTACTTC.

V and J are TRBV6-1 and TRBJ2-5, with TRBD2 matching over 10 bases. V lost 6 bases and J lost 5; bases outside the gene matches: 9. This CDR3 has 15 amino acids. Germline V gene data show CDR1 as MNHNS and CDR2 as SASEGT. The CDR3 region is CASSRERGGRETQYF. Written as DNA, the CDR3 is TGTGCCAGCAGCCGCGAGCGGGGGGGCCGTGAGACCCAGTACTTC.

This clonotype was counted many times. The V call is TRBV2, the J call TRBJ2-2; no clear D gene. Trimming took 7 bases from V and 0 from J, leaving 6 bases between them. CDR1 SNHLY and CDR2 FYNNEI come from the germline V gene. The CDR3 loop spans 13 amino acids. CDR3 in DNA: TGTGCCAGCAAGAGTGCGAACACCGGGGAGCTGTTTTTT. Protein product: CASKSANTGELFF. Supplemented by reference TRBV2 and TRBJ2-2, the full variable domain reads EPEVTQTPSHQVTQMGQEVILRCVPISNHLYFYWYRQILGQKVEFLVSFYNNEISEKSEIFDDQFSVERPDGSNFTLKIRSTKLEDSAMYFCASKSANTGELFFGEGSRLTVL.

V and J are TRBV6-5 and TRBJ2-2; D remains ambiguous. The CDR3 is made up of 14 amino acids. With 2 bases removed from V and 0 bases from J, the gap between germline ends came to 4 bases. The germline CDR1 and CDR2 sequences are MNHEY and SVGAGI. The CDR3 coding sequence is TGTGCCAGCAGTTACGACCCGAACACCGGGGAGCTGTTTTTT. It translates to CASSYDPNTGELFF.

Only a few counts were recorded for this clonotype. The gene calls are TRBV7-6 and TRBJ1-1; D might be TRBD1 (6 bases). CDR1 is SGHVS and CDR2 is FNYEAQ in the germline V gene. This CDR3 comprises 17 residues. V lost 1 base and J lost 8, with 23 bases in between. The DNA of the CDR3 is TGTGCCAGCAGCTTAGAGGGCACAGGGAAATTTGCGGGGGAAGCTTTCTTT. Translated: CASSLEGTGKFAGEAFF.

The CDR3 reads CAWNRNTEAFF. In nucleotides, the CDR3 is TGTGCCTGGAATCGGAACACTGAAGCTTTCTTT. The chain has TRBV30 and TRBJ1-1; D gene ambiguous. The V gene's germline CDR1 is GTSNPN and CDR2 SVGIG (reference sequence). Trimming left V 4 bases short and J 1 base short, with 4 bases between. This CDR3 is built from 11 residues.

The gene calls are TRBV4-3 and TRBJ2-1; D unclear. CDR3 length: 15 residues. The V end was cut by 1 base, the J end by 5 bases, with 12 bases between. Germline CDR1 reads LGHNA; CDR2 reads YSLEER. DNA of the CDR3: TGCGCCAGCAGCCAAGTGAGTGTCCTAGACAATGAGCAGTTCTTC. It codes for CASSQVSVLDNEQFF.

The rearrangement uses TRBV5-1 and TRBJ2-3; 7 bases are a match to TRBD1. Germline V gives CDR1 SGHRS, CDR2 YFSETQ. V gave up 0 bases and J gave up 0 bases; unmatched junction bases: 4. CDR3 length equals 16 residues. CDR3 loop: CASSLVGTASTDTQYF. The CDR3 coding sequence is TGCGCCAGCAGCTTGGTCGGGACAGCAAGCACAGATACGCAGTATTTT.

The chain couples TRBV2 to TRBJ2-3; 7 bases align to TRBD1. V shed 2 bases, J shed 5 bases, and the junction held 13 bases outside the gene matches. This CDR3 is built from 17 residues. From germline, CDR1 is SNHLY and CDR2 FYNNEI. The CDR3 sequence: CASSERTGQQSGDTQYF. Here the CDR3 DNA reads TGTGCCAGCAGTGAACGCACGGGACAGCAATCGGGAGATACGCAGTATTTT.